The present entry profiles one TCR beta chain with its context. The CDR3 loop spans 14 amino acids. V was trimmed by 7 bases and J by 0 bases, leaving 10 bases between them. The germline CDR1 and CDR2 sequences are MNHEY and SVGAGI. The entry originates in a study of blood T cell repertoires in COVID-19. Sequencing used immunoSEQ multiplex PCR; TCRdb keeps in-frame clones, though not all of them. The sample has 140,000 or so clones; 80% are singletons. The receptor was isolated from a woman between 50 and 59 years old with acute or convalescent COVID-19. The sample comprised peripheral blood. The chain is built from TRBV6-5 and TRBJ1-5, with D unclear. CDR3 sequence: CASTEAGSNQPQHF. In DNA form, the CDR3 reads TGTGCCAGCACGGAGGCGGGTAGCAATCAGCCCCAGCATTTT.